This T cell receptor beta chain was obtained from a study of a mutant IDH1 vaccine in newly diagnosed glioma. Time point here: week 35, safety follow-up. A single vaccine dose contained 300 ug of mutant IDH1 20-mer peptide, and topical imiquimod was used with it. The method was immunoSEQ multiplex PCR; TCRdb's version includes in-frame clones alone and lacks a portion of them. The repertoire has tens of thousands of clones, 78% of them found once; the top ten carry 11%. V lost 5 bases and J lost 5; bases outside the gene matches: 9. The CDR3 is 14 amino acids. From germline, CDR1 is LNHDA and CDR2 SQIVND (reference sequence). Comment on this clone: As yet, its antigen is unknown.

The sequenced sample was PBMCs, obtained from a glioma patient whose treatment included an IDH1 peptide vaccine. The chain has TRBV19 and TRBJ2-7; TRBD1 matches 7 bases. The clonotype originates from a woman between 35 and 50 years old with glioma. The CDR3, as DNA: TGTGCCAGTAGTCCTGACAGGGATAGGCACGAGCAGTACTTC. Protein: CASSPDRDRHEQYF.